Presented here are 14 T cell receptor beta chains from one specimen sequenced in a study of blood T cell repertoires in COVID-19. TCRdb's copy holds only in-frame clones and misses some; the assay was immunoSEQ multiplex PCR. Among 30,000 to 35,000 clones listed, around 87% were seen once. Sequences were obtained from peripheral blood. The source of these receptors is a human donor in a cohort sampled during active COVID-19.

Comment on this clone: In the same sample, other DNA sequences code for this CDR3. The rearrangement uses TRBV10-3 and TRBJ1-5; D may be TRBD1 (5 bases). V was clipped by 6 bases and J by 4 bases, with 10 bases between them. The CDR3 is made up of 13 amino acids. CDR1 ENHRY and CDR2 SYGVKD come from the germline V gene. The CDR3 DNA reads TGTGCCATCAGGCCGGACAAGAATCAGCCCCAGCATTTT. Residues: CAIRPDKNQPQHF.

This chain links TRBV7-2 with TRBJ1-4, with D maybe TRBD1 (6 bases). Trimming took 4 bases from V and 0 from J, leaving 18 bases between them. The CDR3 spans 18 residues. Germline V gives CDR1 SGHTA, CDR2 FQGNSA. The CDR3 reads CASSSRPGHRTTNEKLFF. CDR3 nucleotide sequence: TGTGCCAGCAGCTCCAGGCCGGGACACCGTACAACTAATGAAAAACTGTTTTTT.

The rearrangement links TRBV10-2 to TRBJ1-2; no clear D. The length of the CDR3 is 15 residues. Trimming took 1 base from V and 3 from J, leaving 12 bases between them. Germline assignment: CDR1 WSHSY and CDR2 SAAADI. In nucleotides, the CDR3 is TGCGCCAGCAGTGAGTTGACTGGCCGAGACTATGGCTACACCTTC. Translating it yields CASSELTGRDYGYTF.

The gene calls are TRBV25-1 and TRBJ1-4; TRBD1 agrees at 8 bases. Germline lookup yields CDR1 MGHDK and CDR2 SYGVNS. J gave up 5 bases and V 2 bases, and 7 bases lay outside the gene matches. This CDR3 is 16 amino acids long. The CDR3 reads CASSELRTGSNEKLFF. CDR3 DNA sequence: TGTGCCAGCAGTGAACTTCGGACAGGGAGCAATGAAAAACTGTTTTTT. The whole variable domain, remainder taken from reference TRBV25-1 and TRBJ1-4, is EADIYQTPRYLVIGTGKKITLECSQTMGHDKMYWYQQDPGMELHLIHYSYGVNSTEKGDLSSESTVSRIRTEHFPLTLESARPSHTSQYLCASSELRTGSNEKLFFGSGTQLSVL.

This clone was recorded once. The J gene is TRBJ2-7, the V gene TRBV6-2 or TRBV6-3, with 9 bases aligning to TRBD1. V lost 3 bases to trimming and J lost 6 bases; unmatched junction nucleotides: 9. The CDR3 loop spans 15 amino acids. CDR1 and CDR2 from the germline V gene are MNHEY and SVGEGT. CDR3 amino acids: CASSYSRDRAPEQYF. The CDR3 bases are TGTGCCAGCAGTTATTCCCGGGACAGGGCTCCCGAGCAGTACTTC.

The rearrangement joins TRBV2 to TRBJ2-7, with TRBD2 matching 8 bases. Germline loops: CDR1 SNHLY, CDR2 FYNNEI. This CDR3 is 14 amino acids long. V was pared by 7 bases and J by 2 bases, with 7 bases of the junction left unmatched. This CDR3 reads CASTVTSGTYEQYF. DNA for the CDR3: TGTGCCAGCACGGTTACTAGCGGCACCTACGAGCAGTACTTC.

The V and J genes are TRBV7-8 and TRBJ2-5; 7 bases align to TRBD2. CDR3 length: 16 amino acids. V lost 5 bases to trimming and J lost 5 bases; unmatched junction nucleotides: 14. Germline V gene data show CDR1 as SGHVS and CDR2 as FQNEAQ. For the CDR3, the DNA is TGTGCCAGCAGCCCCCAAGATCGAGCGGGGAGGGAGACCCAGTACTTC. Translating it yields CASSPQDRAGRETQYF.

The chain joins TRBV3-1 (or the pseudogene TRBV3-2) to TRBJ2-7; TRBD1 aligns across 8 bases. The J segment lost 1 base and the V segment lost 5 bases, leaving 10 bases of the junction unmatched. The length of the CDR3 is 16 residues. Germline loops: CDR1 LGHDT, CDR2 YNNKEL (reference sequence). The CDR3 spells CASSLGTGEQSYEQYF. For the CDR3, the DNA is TGTGCCAGCAGCTTAGGGACAGGAGAACAATCCTACGAGCAGTACTTC.

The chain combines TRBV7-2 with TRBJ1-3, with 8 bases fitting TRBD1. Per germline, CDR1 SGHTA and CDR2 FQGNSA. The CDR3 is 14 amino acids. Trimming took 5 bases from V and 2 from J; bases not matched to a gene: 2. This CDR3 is CASSTGGAGNTIYF. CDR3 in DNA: TGTGCCAGCAGCACAGGGGGAGCTGGAAACACCATATATTTT. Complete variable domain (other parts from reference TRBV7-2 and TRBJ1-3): GAGVSQSPSNKVTEKGKDVELRCDPISGHTALYWYRQSLGQGLEFLIYFQGNSAPDKSGLPSDRFSAERTGGSVSTLTIQRTQQEDSAVYLCASSTGGAGNTIYFGEGSWLTVV.

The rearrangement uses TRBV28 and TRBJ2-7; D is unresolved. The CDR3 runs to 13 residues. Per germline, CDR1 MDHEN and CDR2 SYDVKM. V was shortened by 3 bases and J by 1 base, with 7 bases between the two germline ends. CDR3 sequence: CASSLTKSYEQYF. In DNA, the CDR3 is TGTGCCAGCAGTTTGACAAAATCCTACGAGCAGTACTTC.

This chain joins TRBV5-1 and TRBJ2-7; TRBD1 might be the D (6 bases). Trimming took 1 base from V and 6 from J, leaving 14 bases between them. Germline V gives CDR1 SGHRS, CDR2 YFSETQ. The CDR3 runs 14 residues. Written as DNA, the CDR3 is TGCGCCAGCAGCTTGTTACAGGGCGGAAGCGAGCAGTACTTC. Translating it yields CASSLLQGGSEQYF.

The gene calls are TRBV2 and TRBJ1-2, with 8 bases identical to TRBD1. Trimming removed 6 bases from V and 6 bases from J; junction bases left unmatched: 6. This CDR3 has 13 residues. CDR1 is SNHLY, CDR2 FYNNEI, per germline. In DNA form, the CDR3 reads TGTGCCAGCAGGCTGACAGGGGTGGATGGCTACACCTTC. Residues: CASRLTGVDGYTF.

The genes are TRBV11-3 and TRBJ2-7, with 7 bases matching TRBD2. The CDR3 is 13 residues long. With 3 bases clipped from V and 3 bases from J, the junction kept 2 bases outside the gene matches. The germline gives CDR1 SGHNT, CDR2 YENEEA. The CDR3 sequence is CASSFTSDYEQYF. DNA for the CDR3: TGTGCCAGCAGCTTCACTAGCGACTACGAGCAGTACTTC.

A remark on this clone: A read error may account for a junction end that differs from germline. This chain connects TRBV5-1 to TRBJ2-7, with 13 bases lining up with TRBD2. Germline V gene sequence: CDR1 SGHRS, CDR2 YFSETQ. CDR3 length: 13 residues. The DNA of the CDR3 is TGCGCCAGCAGCCAGGGACTAGCGGGGCCTGGGCACTTC. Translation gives CASSQGLAGPGHF.